This TCR beta chain originates from a study of cytomegalovirus exposure and HLA in healthy donors. Broader study findings: Immune exposure was documented only through CMV serostatus. Analysis was carried out at a later point, and it linked a missense DCLRE1C variant to TCR beta V- and J-gene trimming.

A multiplex PCR was run with 60 Vbeta primers and 13 Jbeta primers. The method was immunoSEQ multiplex PCR; TCRdb's version includes in-frame clones alone and lacks a portion of them. The sample shows over 130,000 clones, over 60% of them seen only once. Healthy bone marrow donors made up the cohort. This clone was seen only once. Its antigen is still unknown. The CDR3 is 14 residues long. Trimming pared 1 base from V and 1 base from J, leaving 7 bases between. Germline V gives CDR1 SEHNR, CDR2 FQNEAQ (reference sequence). The sequence was obtained from a man in his forties or fifties in good health and CMV-seronegative. The sequencing input was PBMCs. The chain joins TRBV7-9 to TRBJ1-2; D call uncertain. This chain's CDR3 is CASSLGGNNYGYTF. Written as DNA, the CDR3 is TGTGCCAGCAGCTTAGGAGGGAATAACTATGGCTACACCTTC.